The 23 T cell receptor beta chains below come from one sample, sequenced in a study of human T cells and chemical hapten exposure. Time point indicated: healthy volunteer bleed at 2 weeks. Researchers extracted total RNA from unfractionated whole blood. TCRdb reanalysed the RACE reads using MiXCR and keeps one entry per CDR3 protein. Here the sample spans 130,000 or so distinct CDR3 sequences, around 8.3% being singletons. The sample consisted of whole blood. The receptors shown here come from a male donor in good health. Some clones in this sample may be carry-over from other donors' samples.

This clonotype was detected ten times or more. The CDR3 bases are TGCGCCAGCAGCCAAGATCGGGGGGCGTTCTACGAGCAGTACTTC. This sequence encodes CASSQDRGAFYEQYF. The chain couples TRBV4-3 to TRBJ2-7; tentatively, D is TRBD2 (7 bases). The germline V gene encodes CDR1 LGHNA and CDR2 YSLEER. V was cut by 0 bases and J by 3 bases, with 12 bases left in between. CDR3 length: 15 amino acids.

This clonotype was seen only a few times. The gene calls are TRBV5-4 and TRBJ2-7; 9 bases align to TRBD2. This CDR3 contains 16 residues. The germline V gene has CDR1 SGHNT and CDR2 YYREEE (reference sequence). V was pared by 2 bases and J by 3 bases, with 9 bases of the junction left unmatched. CDR3 in amino acids: CASSLGTSLQNYEQYF. In DNA, the CDR3 is TGTGCCAGCAGCTTAGGGACTAGCCTCCAGAACTACGAGCAGTACTTC.

This clonotype occurred many times. The V gene is TRBV11-2, the J gene TRBJ2-7, with 9 bases fitting TRBD1. This CDR3 comprises 15 residues. V dropped 6 bases and J dropped 5; count of bases not matched to a gene: 11. The V gene's germline CDR1 is SGHAT and CDR2 FQNNGV. The CDR3 sequence is CASRKLTGTGNEQYF. CDR3 DNA: TGTGCCAGCAGGAAGCTTACCGGGACAGGGAACGAGCAGTACTTC.

V is TRBV9 and J is TRBJ1-2, with TRBD1 identical over 10 bases. The V gene end was trimmed by 5 bases and the J gene end by 3 bases; junction bases not matched to a gene: 7. Germline loops: CDR1 SGDLS, CDR2 YYNGEE. The CDR3 consists of 15 residues. CDR3 in DNA: TGTGCCAGCAGTGGACTTGGACAGGGGGACTATGGCTACACCTTC. It is translated as CASSGLGQGDYGYTF.

V gene TRBV12-5 combines with J gene TRBJ1-1, with TRBD1 identical over 8 bases. Germline V gene sequence: CDR1 LGHNT, CDR2 FRNRAP. This CDR3 comprises 13 residues. The V and J ends lost 0 bases and 11 bases, in that order; junction bases with no gene match: 5. The CDR3 DNA reads as TGTGCTAGTGGTTTGGTTACGACAGGGGTGGCTTTCTTT. It yields the protein CASGLVTTGVAFF.

There are many counts of this clonotype. This chain connects TRBV27 to TRBJ1-1; D remains unclear. The CDR3 spans 14 residues. Trimming removed 8 bases at V and 3 bases at J, with 16 bases between. The germline CDR1 and CDR2 sequences are MNHEY and SMNVEV (reference sequence). CDR3 coding DNA: TGTGCCAGCGGGTGGGCCCCCAAGGACACTGAAGCTTTCTTT. Protein product: CASGWAPKDTEAFF.

V and J are TRBV29-1 and TRBJ2-1; TRBD2 is a possible D gene (5 bases). V lost 3 bases and J 5 bases, leaving 14 bases between the germline ends. CDR1 SQVTM and CDR2 ANQGSEA come from the germline V gene. CDR3 length equals 14 residues. As DNA, the CDR3 is TGCAGCGTTGAGGCCCGCCGGGGTGACAATGAGCAGTTCTTC. It specifies CSVEARRGDNEQFF.

This clonotype was seen a handful of times. The rearrangement joins TRBV29-1 to TRBJ1-1; no reliable D call. V was pared by 1 base and J by 1 base, with 10 bases between. The germline V gene has CDR1 SQVTM and CDR2 ANQGSEA. The CDR3 runs to 14 residues. This chain's CDR3 is CSVEGSWGNTEAFF. The CDR3 coding sequence is TGCAGCGTTGAAGGGTCCTGGGGGAACACTGAAGCTTTCTTT.

This clonotype was counted only a few times. The chain combines TRBV5-8 with TRBJ2-2; TRBD1 might be the D (5 bases). Trimming removed 2 bases at V and 0 bases at J, with 8 bases between. The CDR3 is 15 amino acids. Germline V lookup: CDR1 SGHTS, CDR2 YDEGEE. This chain's CDR3 is CASSFTGPNTGELFF. CDR3 DNA sequence: TGTGCCAGCAGCTTTACAGGCCCGAACACCGGGGAGCTGTTTTTT.

V gene TRBV7-9 combines with J gene TRBJ2-1; 7 bases align to TRBD2. Per germline, CDR1 SEHNR and CDR2 FQNEAQ (reference sequence). The ends lost 1 base at V and 5 bases at J; junction bases unmatched: 5. This CDR3 has 15 residues. The DNA for the CDR3 is TGTGCCAGCAGCTTAGAGGGAGGGCTGAACAATGAGCAGTTCTTC. The encoded protein is CASSLEGGLNNEQFF.

This clonotype was recorded a few times. The chain couples TRBV20-1 to TRBJ2-3; TRBD2 matches at 8 bases. In germline, CDR1 is DFQATT, CDR2 SNEGSKA (reference sequence). The V gene end was trimmed by 5 bases and the J gene end by 8 bases; junction bases not matched to a gene: 0. The CDR3 consists of 10 residues. CDR3 in amino acids: CSAREGTQYF. CDR3 in DNA: TGCAGTGCTCGGGAGGGTACGCAGTATTTT.

This clonotype occurred a few times. The chain has TRBV15 and TRBJ2-3; TRBD2 agrees at 14 bases. Germline values: CDR1 LNHNV, CDR2 YYDKDF (reference sequence). V was clipped by 0 bases and J by 2 bases; unmatched bases: 4. This CDR3 is 18 amino acids long. CDR3 region: CATSREVGLAGATDTQYF. The CDR3 nucleotides are TGTGCCACCAGCAGAGAAGTGGGACTAGCGGGAGCCACAGATACGCAGTATTTT. Full variable domain (remainder filled in from reference TRBV15 and TRBJ2-3): DAMVIQNPRYQVTQFGKPVTLSCSQTLNHNVMYWYQQKSSQAPKLLFHYYDKDFNNEADTPDNFQSRRPNTSFCFLDIRSPGLGDTAMYLCATSREVGLAGATDTQYFGPGTRLTVL.

This clonotype was observed at least ten times. The chain has TRBV11-2 and TRBJ2-7; D possibly uses TRBD1 or TRBD2 (6 bases each). This CDR3 spans 16 amino acids. Germline CDR1 is SGHAT and CDR2 is FQNNGV. Trimming took 6 bases from V and 2 from J, leaving 20 bases between them. The CDR3 nucleotides read TGTGCCAGCAGAGGAACCCGCGGAGGGGGGACCTACGAGCAGTACTTC. This gives the protein CASRGTRGGGTYEQYF.

This clonotype turned up a few times. CDR3 protein: CASSSAGQTGIQYF. In DNA, the CDR3 is TGCGCCAGCAGCTCGGCGGGACAGACGGGCATTCAGTACTTC. The chain employs TRBV5-1 and TRBJ2-4; D may be TRBD1 (7 bases). CDR3 length: 14 amino acids. Per the germline V gene, CDR1 is SGHRS and CDR2 is YFSETQ. Trimming took off 3 bases at V and 9 bases at J, with 16 bases between the two ends.

The chain combines TRBV6-1 with TRBJ1-5, with 7 bases fitting TRBD1. Germline V CDR1 and CDR2: MNHNS, SASEGT. V was clipped by 6 bases and J by 2 bases; unmatched bases: 10. The CDR3 totals 16 residues. The CDR3 is CASRRGDSVGNQPQHF. The CDR3 nucleotides are TGTGCCAGCAGGAGAGGGGACAGCGTGGGCAATCAGCCCCAGCATTTT.

The V and J genes are TRBV14 and TRBJ2-1; TRBD2 might be the D (5 bases). Germline V gene lookup returns CDR1 SGHDN and CDR2 FVKESK. The CDR3 loop spans 17 amino acids. V was cut by 1 base and J by 3 bases, with 16 bases left in between. The chain's CDR3 is CASSQVVTTTGYNEQFF. CDR3 DNA sequence: TGTGCCAGCAGCCAAGTTGTAACGACTACCGGCTACAATGAGCAGTTCTTC.

CDR3 DNA sequence: TGTGCCAGCAGCACATCTCGCTCTACAGGGAGCACAGATACGCAGTATTTT. It is translated as CASSTSRSTGSTDTQYF. The chain is built from TRBV11-2 and TRBJ2-3, with TRBD1 as a possible D gene (6 bases). This CDR3 has 17 amino acids. Germline V CDR1 and CDR2: SGHAT, FQNNGV. Trimming took 5 bases from V and 0 from J, leaving 18 bases between them.

CDR3 bases: TGTGCTAGTGGTTCCGGAGACCGTCTTGGGTACAATGAGCAGTTCTTC. Its protein is CASGSGDRLGYNEQFF. The V gene is TRBV12-5, the J gene TRBJ2-1; D unresolved. Germline V gene data show CDR1 as LGHNT and CDR2 as FRNRAP. This CDR3 has 16 amino acids. Trimming removed 4 bases from V and 4 bases from J, with 17 bases in between.

This clonotype has more than one count but fewer than ten. The chain combines TRBV20-1 with TRBJ2-1; weak D call: TRBD1 (6 bases). Trimming stripped 5 bases from V and 6 bases from J, with 17 bases between. The CDR3 loop spans 14 amino acids. CDR1 is DFQATT and CDR2 is SNEGSKA in the germline V gene (reference sequence). In nucleotides, the CDR3 is TGCAGTGCTTTGCTACAGGGCAGTGGCAATGAGCAGTTCTTC. Translation gives CSALLQGSGNEQFF.

This clonotype was counted ten times or more. The chain links TRBV7-2 to TRBJ2-7, with 9 bases aligning to TRBD2. V was clipped by 5 bases and J by 7 bases; unmatched bases: 6. Germline assignment: CDR1 SGHTA and CDR2 FQGNSA. This CDR3 contains 13 residues. CDR3: CASSPGLAFEQYF. The CDR3 coding sequence is TGTGCCAGCAGCCCGGGACTAGCTTTTGAGCAGTACTTC.

In this sample, this clonotype turned up a few times. V is TRBV6-2 or TRBV6-3 and J is TRBJ1-1, with D hard to call. The germline V and J ends were trimmed by 2 bases and 0 bases, with 4 bases remaining between them. This CDR3 contains 13 residues. CDR1 is MNHEY, CDR2 SVGEGT, per germline. CDR3 region: CASSYRMNTEAFF. The CDR3 DNA reads TGTGCCAGCAGTTACCGCATGAACACTGAAGCTTTCTTT.

This clonotype has at least ten counts. V and J are TRBV7-2 and TRBJ1-4; D is uncertain. From germline, CDR1 is SGHTA and CDR2 FQGNSA. V lost 2 bases and J 0 bases, leaving 13 bases between the germline ends. The CDR3 extends over 17 amino acids. CDR3 DNA: TGTGCCAGCAGCTTATCTCCAAGTATCTCAACTAATGAAAAACTGTTTTTT. It encodes CASSLSPSISTNEKLFF.

This clonotype was seen a handful of times. The V gene is TRBV19, the J gene TRBJ2-1, with 9 positions matching TRBD2. Germline trimming cut 6 bases from V and 9 bases from J; bases unmatched to any gene: 15. The length of the CDR3 is 16 residues. CDR1 and CDR2 from the germline V gene are LNHDA and SQIVND (reference sequence). The CDR3 DNA reads TGTGCCAGTAGAGTGGCGCGGGAGGGAGGGAATGTTGAGCAGTTCTTC. Translating it yields CASRVAREGGNVEQFF.